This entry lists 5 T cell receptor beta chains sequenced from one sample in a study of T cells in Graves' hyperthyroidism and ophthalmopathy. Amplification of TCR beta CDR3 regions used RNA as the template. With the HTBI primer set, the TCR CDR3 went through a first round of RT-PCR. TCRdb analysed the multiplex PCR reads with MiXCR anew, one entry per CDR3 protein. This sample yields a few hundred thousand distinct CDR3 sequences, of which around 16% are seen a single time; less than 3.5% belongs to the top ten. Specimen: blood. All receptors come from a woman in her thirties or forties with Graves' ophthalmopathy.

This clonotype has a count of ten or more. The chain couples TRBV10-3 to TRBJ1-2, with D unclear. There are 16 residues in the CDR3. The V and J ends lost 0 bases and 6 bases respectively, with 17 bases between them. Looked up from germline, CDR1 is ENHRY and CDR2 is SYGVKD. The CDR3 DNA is TGTGCCATCAGTGAGTCGACTCTTGGTTCGTGGGATGGCTACACCTTC. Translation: CAISESTLGSWDGYTF.

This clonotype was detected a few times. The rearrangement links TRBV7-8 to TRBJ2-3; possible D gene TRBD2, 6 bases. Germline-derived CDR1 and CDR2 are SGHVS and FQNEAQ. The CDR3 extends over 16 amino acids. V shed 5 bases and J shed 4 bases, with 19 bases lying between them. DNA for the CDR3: TGTGCCAGCAGCCCAAGGGACCTAGCGCTCGCAGATACGCAGTATTTT. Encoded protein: CASSPRDLALADTQYF. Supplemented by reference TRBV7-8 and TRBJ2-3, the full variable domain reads GAGVSQSPRYKVAKRGQDVALRCDPISGHVSLFWYQQALGQGPEFLTYFQNEAQLDKSGLPSDRFFAERPEGSVSTLKIQRTQQEDSAVYLCASSPRDLALADTQYFGPGTRLTVL.

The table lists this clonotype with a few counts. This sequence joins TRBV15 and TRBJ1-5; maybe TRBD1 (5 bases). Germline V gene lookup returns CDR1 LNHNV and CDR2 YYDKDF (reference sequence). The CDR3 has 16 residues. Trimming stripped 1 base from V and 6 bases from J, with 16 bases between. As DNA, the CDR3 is TGTGCCACCAGCAGAGTTGGCCGGGGGACGGTTCAGCCCCAGCATTTT. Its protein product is CATSRVGRGTVQPQHF. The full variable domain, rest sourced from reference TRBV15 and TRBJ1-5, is DAMVIQNPRYQVTQFGKPVTLSCSQTLNHNVMYWYQQKSSQAPKLLFHYYDKDFNNEADTPDNFQSRRPNTSFCFLDIRSPGLGDTAMYLCATSRVGRGTVQPQHFGDGTRLSIL.

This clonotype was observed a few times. As DNA, the CDR3 is TGTGCCACCAGTGATGCGACGTCAGGGGGCTATGAGCAGTTCTTC. It encodes CATSDATSGGYEQFF. The genes are TRBV24-1 and TRBJ2-1, with 8 nucleotides matching TRBD1. CDR3 length: 15 residues. CDR1 KGHDR and CDR2 SFDVKD come from the germline V gene. J gave up 8 bases and V 3 bases, and 8 bases lay outside the gene matches.

CDR3 sequence: CASTRETGGYTEAFF. The CDR3 bases are TGTGCCAGCACCCGAGAGACAGGGGGATATACTGAAGCTTTCTTT. The chain couples TRBV2 to TRBJ1-1; 9 positions agree with TRBD1. The CDR3 spans 15 residues. The junction had 11 bases not matched to a gene; V was cut back by 7 bases and J by 5 bases. The germline V gene encodes CDR1 SNHLY and CDR2 FYNNEI.